This T cell receptor (beta chain) was found in a study of T cell responses to AZD1222 COVID-19 vaccine. Between the trimmed V and J ends, which lost 2 bases and 5 bases, there was a span of 7 bases. The CDR3 length is 13 residues. CDR1 and CDR2 from the germline V gene are SGHAT and FQNNGV. Method: immunoSEQ multiplex PCR; TCRdb's copy keeps in-frame clones and lacks some. The sample shows about 170,000 clones, roughly nine tenths of them seen only once. The sequenced sample was peripheral blood, obtained on day 0 of AZD1222 vaccination. The sequence was obtained from an adult in good health. The rearrangement joins TRBV11-2 to TRBJ1-5; D is unresolved. The CDR3 DNA reads as TGTGCCAGCAGCTTATTCTGGGATCAGCCCCAGCATTTT. It codes for CASSLFWDQPQHF.